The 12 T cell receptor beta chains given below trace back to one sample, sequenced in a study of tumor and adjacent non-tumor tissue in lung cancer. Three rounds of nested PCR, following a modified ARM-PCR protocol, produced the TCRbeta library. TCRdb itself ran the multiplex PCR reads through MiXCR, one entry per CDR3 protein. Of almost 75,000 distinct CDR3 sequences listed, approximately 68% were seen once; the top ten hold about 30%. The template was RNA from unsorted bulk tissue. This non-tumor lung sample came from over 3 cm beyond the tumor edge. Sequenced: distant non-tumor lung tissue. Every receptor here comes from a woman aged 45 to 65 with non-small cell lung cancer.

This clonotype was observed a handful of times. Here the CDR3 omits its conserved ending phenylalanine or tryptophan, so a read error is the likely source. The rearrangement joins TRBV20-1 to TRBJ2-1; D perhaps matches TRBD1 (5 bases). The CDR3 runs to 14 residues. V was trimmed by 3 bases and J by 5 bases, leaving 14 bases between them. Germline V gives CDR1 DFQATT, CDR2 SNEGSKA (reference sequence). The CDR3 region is CSASGRMGHNEQFL. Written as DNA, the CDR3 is TGCAGTGCTAGCGGCAGGATGGGGCACAATGAGCAGTTCCTC.

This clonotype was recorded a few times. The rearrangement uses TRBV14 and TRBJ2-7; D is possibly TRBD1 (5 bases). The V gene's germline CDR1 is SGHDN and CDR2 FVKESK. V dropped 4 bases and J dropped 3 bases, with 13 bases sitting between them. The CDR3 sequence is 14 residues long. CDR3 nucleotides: TGTGCCAGCAGCCCCGGACACTATTTCTACGAGCAGTACTTC. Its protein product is CASSPGHYFYEQYF.

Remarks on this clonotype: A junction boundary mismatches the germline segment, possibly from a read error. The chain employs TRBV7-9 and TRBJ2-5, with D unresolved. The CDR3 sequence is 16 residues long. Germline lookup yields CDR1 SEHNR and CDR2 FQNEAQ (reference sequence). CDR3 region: CASSLLPTRLSKTRYF. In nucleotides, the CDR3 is TGTGCCAGCAGCTTACTTCCCACCAGGCTGTCGAAGACCCGGTACTTC.

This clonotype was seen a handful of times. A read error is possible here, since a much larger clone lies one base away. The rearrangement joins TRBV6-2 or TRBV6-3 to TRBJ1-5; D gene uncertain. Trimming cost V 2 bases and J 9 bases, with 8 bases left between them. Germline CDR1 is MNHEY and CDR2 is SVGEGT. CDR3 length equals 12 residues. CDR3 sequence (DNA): TGTGCCAGCAGTTACGGGATCCGGCCCCAGCATTTT. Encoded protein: CASSYGIRPQHF.

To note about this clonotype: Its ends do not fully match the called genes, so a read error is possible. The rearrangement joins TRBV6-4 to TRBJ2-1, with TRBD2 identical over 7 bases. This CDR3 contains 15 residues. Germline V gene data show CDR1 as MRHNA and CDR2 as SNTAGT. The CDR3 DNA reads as TGTGCCAACAGTGAGGGAGCGGGAACTTACAATGAGCAGTTCTTC. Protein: CANSEGAGTYNEQFF.

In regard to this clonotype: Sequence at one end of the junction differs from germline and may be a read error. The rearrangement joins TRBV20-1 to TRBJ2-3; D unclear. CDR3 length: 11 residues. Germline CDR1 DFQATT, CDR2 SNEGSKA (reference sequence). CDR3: CSATEADTQYF. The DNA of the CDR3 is TGCAGTGCTACGGAAGCTGATACTCAGTATTTT.

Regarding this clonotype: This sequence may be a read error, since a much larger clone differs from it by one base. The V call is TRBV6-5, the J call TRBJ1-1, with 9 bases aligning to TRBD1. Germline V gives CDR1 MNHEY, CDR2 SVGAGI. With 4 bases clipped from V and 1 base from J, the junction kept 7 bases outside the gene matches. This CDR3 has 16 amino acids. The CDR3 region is CASSFSGTGTNTEAFF. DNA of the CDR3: TGTGCCAGCAGTTTCTCGGGGACAGGGACGAACACTGAAGCTTTCTTT.

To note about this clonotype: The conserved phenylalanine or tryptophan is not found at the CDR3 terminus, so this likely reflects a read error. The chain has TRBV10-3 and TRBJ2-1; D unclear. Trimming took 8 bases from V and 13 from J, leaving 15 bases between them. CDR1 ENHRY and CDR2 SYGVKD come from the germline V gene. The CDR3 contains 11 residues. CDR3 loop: CAIQAKGEQFL. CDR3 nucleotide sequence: TGTGCCATCCAGGCGAAGGGCGAACAGTTCCTC.

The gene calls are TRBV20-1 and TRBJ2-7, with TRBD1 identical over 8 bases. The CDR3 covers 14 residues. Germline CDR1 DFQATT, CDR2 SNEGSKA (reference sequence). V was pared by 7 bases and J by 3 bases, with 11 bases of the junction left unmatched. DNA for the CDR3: TGCAGTGTTAGTAGTAACGGGACAGGCTACGAGCAGTACTTC. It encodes CSVSSNGTGYEQYF.

The DNA for the CDR3 is TGTGCCAGCAGCATAGTTAGTGGGCGTCGGGAGCAGTTCTTC. Encoded protein: CASSIVSGRREQFF. V is TRBV11-2 and J is TRBJ2-1; no clear D gene. The CDR3 is 14 amino acids. In germline, CDR1 is SGHAT, CDR2 FQNNGV. Trimming took off 5 bases at V and 10 bases at J, with 18 bases between the two ends. The complete variable domain, with remaining parts taken from reference TRBV11-2 and TRBJ2-1, reads EAGVAQSPRYKIIEKRQSVAFWCNPISGHATLYWYQQILGQGPKLLIQFQNNGVVDDSQLPKDRFSAERLKGVDSTLKIQPAKLEDSAVYLCASSIVSGRREQFFGPGTRLTVL.

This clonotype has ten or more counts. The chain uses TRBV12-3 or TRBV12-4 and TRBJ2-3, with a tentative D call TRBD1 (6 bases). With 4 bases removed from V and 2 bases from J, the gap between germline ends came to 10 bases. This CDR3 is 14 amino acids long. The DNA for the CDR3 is TGTGCCAGCAGTTGGGGGCAGAACACAGATACGCAGTATTTT. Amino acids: CASSWGQNTDTQYF.

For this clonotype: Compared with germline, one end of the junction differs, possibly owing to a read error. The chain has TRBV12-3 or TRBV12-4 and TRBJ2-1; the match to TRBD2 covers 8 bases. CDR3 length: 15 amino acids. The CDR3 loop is CASTYSSGRSDEQFF. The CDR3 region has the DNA TGTGCCAGCACCTACTCTAGCGGGCGCTCCGATGAGCAGTTTTTC.